The 29 T cell receptor beta chains below come from one sample, sequenced in a study of blood T cell repertoires in COVID-19. The method was immunoSEQ multiplex PCR; TCRdb's version includes in-frame clones alone and lacks a portion of them. The sample yields around 98,000 clones, approximately 80% seen once. The sequencing sample was made of peripheral blood. The receptors here all came from a man between 65 and 85 years old with active or convalescent COVID-19.

V gene TRBV7-2 combines with J gene TRBJ2-6, with TRBD2 matching over 11 bases. CDR3 length: 17 amino acids. The germline V gene encodes CDR1 SGHTA and CDR2 FQGNSA. Losses at the gene ends were 5 bases for V and 1 base for J; bases not matched to a gene: 4. This CDR3 reads CASSRSGGDSGANVLTF. For the CDR3, the DNA is TGTGCCAGCAGCCGTAGCGGGGGGGATTCTGGGGCCAACGTCCTGACTTTC.

V and J are TRBV5-4 and TRBJ1-2, with unresolved D. This CDR3 comprises 13 residues. Germline CDR1 is SGHNT and CDR2 is YYREEE (reference sequence). Trimming left V 0 bases short and J 3 bases short, with 6 bases between. As DNA, the CDR3 is TGTGCCAGCAGCTTGGCAGGTGACTATGGCTACACCTTC. Translated: CASSLAGDYGYTF.

In nucleotides, the CDR3 is TGTGCCACCAGCAGGCTTACAGGGTCGCTAGCGGGTCGTGAGCAGTTCTTC. Protein product: CATSRLTGSLAGREQFF. The chain combines TRBV15 with TRBJ2-1; 8 positions agree with TRBD2. The CDR3 spans 17 residues. Trimming cost V 3 bases and J 9 bases; bases outside gene matches: 16. Germline CDR1 LNHNV, CDR2 YYDKDF (reference sequence).

The V and J genes are TRBV5-4 and TRBJ2-1, with D perhaps TRBD2 (5 bases). CDR1 is SGHNT and CDR2 is YYREEE in the germline V gene (reference sequence). The V end lost 3 bases, the J end lost 12 bases, and 16 bases lay between the germline ends. CDR3 size: 13 residues. The CDR3 protein is CASSSKADPRQFF. In nucleotides, the CDR3 is TGTGCCAGCAGCTCCAAAGCGGACCCTAGGCAGTTCTTC.

This chain connects TRBV20-1 to TRBJ1-3; 7 nucleotides line up with TRBD1. V shed 3 bases and J 2 bases; nucleotides not matched to a gene: 10. CDR3 length: 16 residues. Germline loops: CDR1 DFQATT, CDR2 SNEGSKA (reference sequence). As DNA, the CDR3 is TGCAGTGCTAGTCGGAGACAGGGAAGTCCTGGAAACACCATATATTTT. Translation: CSASRRQGSPGNTIYF.

V gene TRBV4-2 combines with J gene TRBJ2-2; no clear D. V was trimmed by 3 bases and J by 3 bases, leaving 8 bases between them. This CDR3 region has 14 residues. Germline V gene data show CDR1 as LGHNA and CDR2 as YNFKEQ. CDR3 in amino acids: CASSQSRHTGELFF. In nucleotides, the CDR3 is TGTGCCAGCAGCCAGTCTAGACACACCGGGGAGCTGTTTTTT.

The chain combines TRBV19 with TRBJ1-5; TRBD1 matches at 10 bases. CDR1 and CDR2 (germline): LNHDA, SQIVND (reference sequence). The CDR3 runs to 15 residues. The ends lost 7 bases at V and 5 bases at J; junction bases unmatched: 8. The CDR3 reads CASTAWGTGDQPQHF. In DNA form, the CDR3 reads TGTGCCAGTACTGCGTGGGGGACAGGGGATCAGCCCCAGCATTTT. Full variable domain (missing parts from reference TRBV19 and TRBJ1-5): DGGITQSPKYLFRKEGQNVTLSCEQNLNHDAMYWYRQDPGQGLRLIYYSQIVNDFQKGDIAEGYSVSREKKESFPLTVTSAQKNPTAFYLCASTAWGTGDQPQHFGDGTRLSIL.

V and J are TRBV7-6 and TRBJ1-2, with D hard to call. V was pared by 6 bases and J by 4 bases, with 18 bases between. Germline loops: CDR1 SGHVS, CDR2 FNYEAQ. This CDR3 region has 15 residues. The CDR3 coding sequence is TGTGCCAGCAGTCCAGTCCAACGGGTGGGCTATGGCTACACCTTC. This codes for CASSPVQRVGYGYTF.

The chain joins TRBV6-2 or TRBV6-3 to TRBJ1-6; 7 nucleotides line up with TRBD1. V lost 5 bases and J lost 5; bases outside the gene matches: 9. The germline gives CDR1 MNHEY, CDR2 SVGEGT. The CDR3 sequence is 16 residues long. Here the CDR3 DNA reads TGTGCCAGCAGTCGGGACAGCGGCCTTAATAATTCACCCCTCCACTTT. It specifies CASSRDSGLNNSPLHF.

This clone was seen only a few times. The chain employs TRBV7-2 and TRBJ1-4, with D hard to call. CDR1 is SGHTA and CDR2 is FQGNSA in the germline V gene. V gave up 2 bases and J gave up 4 bases, with 11 bases separating them. The CDR3 consists of 15 residues. The CDR3 region has the DNA TGTGCCAGCAGCTTACGATCGGTAGTTAATGAAAAACTGTTTTTT. Amino acids: CASSLRSVVNEKLFF.

The V gene is TRBV9, the J gene TRBJ1-2; no definite D call. V lost 3 bases, J lost 6 bases, and 12 bases lay in between. From germline, CDR1 is SGDLS and CDR2 YYNGEE. The length of the CDR3 is 13 residues. The chain's CDR3 is CASSGHSLDGYTF. CDR3 bases: TGTGCCAGCAGCGGACACTCCCTTGATGGCTACACCTTC.

This clone was recorded a few times. J is TRBJ2-3 and V is TRBV11-3, with 7 bases that match TRBD1. V gave up 5 bases and J gave up 8 bases; unmatched junction bases: 10. The germline V gene encodes CDR1 SGHNT and CDR2 YENEEA. CDR3 length: 14 residues. This chain's CDR3 is CASSKEGAPSTQYF. In DNA, the CDR3 is TGTGCCAGCAGCAAAGAGGGGGCCCCCAGTACGCAGTATTTT.

This clone was detected once. J is TRBJ1-1 and V is TRBV3-1 (or the pseudogene TRBV3-2); TRBD1 might be the D (5 bases). CDR3 length: 14 residues. Germline CDR1 LGHDT, CDR2 YNNKEL (reference sequence). Trimming shortened V by 2 bases and J by 11 bases, and 18 bases separated the two germline ends. CDR3 sequence (DNA): TGTGCCAGCAGCCAAACCCACCGGGGGGATCGGGCTTTCTTT. It yields the protein CASSQTHRGDRAFF.

This sequence joins TRBV10-3 and TRBJ1-5; D possibly corresponds to TRBD1 (6 bases). Trimming stripped 2 bases from V and 6 bases from J, with 11 bases between. Germline V gene sequence: CDR1 ENHRY, CDR2 SYGVKD. There are 14 residues in the CDR3. The CDR3 region has the DNA TGTGCCATCAGTGAGGTCAGGGGCGTTCAGCCCCAGCATTTT. Its translation: CAISEVRGVQPQHF.

This chain connects TRBV7-9 to TRBJ1-2; D may be TRBD1 (6 bases). From germline, CDR1 is SEHNR and CDR2 FQNEAQ (reference sequence). V gave up 5 bases and J gave up 2 bases, with 12 bases separating them. The CDR3 totals 14 residues. In DNA form, the CDR3 reads TGTGCCAGCAGCCCCGGGGGGCTGAACTATGGCTACACCTTC. Encoded protein: CASSPGGLNYGYTF.

The chain uses TRBV18 and TRBJ2-3; D is perhaps TRBD2 (6 bases). This CDR3 has 14 residues. V lost 4 bases and J 6 bases, leaving 14 bases between the germline ends. Looked up from germline, CDR1 is KGHSH and CDR2 is LQKENI. DNA for the CDR3: TGTGCCAGCTCACTACAAGCGGGTGTCGATACGCAGTATTTT. It encodes CASSLQAGVDTQYF.

This clone has just a few counts. This chain joins TRBV5-8 and TRBJ2-1; maybe TRBD2 (6 bases). The CDR3 is 16 amino acids. Germline V gene lookup returns CDR1 SGHTS and CDR2 YDEGEE. V was clipped by 4 bases and J by 0 bases, with 14 bases between them. The CDR3 spells CASSGPGLSSYNEQFF. As DNA, the CDR3 is TGTGCCAGCAGCGGACCGGGACTTAGCTCCTACAATGAGCAGTTCTTC. Based on the CDR3 plus reference TRBV5-8 and TRBJ2-1, the full variable domain is EAGVTQSPTHLIKTRGQQATLRCSPISGHTSVYWYQQALGLGLQFLLWYDEGEERNRGNFPPRFSGRQFPNYSSELNVNALELEDSALYLCASSGPGLSSYNEQFFGPGTRLTVL.

This rearrangement joins TRBV10-3 to TRBJ2-5, with a weak D call TRBD1 (6 bases). The V gene lost 6 bases and the J gene lost 1 base, with 9 bases spanning the gap. Germline CDR1 ENHRY, CDR2 SYGVKD. The CDR3 length is 13 residues. The CDR3 loop reads CAIRQGIQETQYF. The CDR3 nucleotides are TGTGCCATCAGGCAGGGGATCCAAGAGACCCAGTACTTC.

This chain's CDR3 is CASSFNSGSSYNEQFF. In DNA, the CDR3 is TGCGCCAGCAGCTTTAACTCCGGGAGCTCCTACAATGAGCAGTTCTTC. V usage is TRBV5-1 and J usage is TRBJ2-1; perhaps TRBD2 as D (6 bases). Germline V gene sequence: CDR1 SGHRS, CDR2 YFSETQ. The length of the CDR3 is 16 residues. V lost 2 bases and J 0 bases, leaving 12 bases between the germline ends.

The chain combines TRBV11-2 with TRBJ2-2; tentatively, D is TRBD1 (5 bases). The V end lost 5 bases, the J end lost 4 bases, and 8 bases lay between the germline ends. Per the germline V gene, CDR1 is SGHAT and CDR2 is FQNNGV. This CDR3 has 13 residues. The CDR3 protein is CASSRQLTGELFF. The CDR3 region has the DNA TGTGCCAGCAGCAGACAGCTCACCGGGGAGCTGTTTTTT.

The CDR3 sequence is CASSLAEGSQETQYF. The CDR3 coding sequence is TGTGCCAGCAGCTTAGCGGAGGGGTCCCAAGAGACCCAGTACTTC. This chain connects TRBV7-9 to TRBJ2-5; possible D gene TRBD2, 6 bases. The V gene's germline CDR1 is SEHNR and CDR2 FQNEAQ (reference sequence). V was pared by 0 bases and J by 1 base, with 9 bases between. CDR3 size: 15 residues.

The chain has TRBV20-1 and TRBJ1-5, with D unresolved. This CDR3 spans 13 amino acids. Trimming removed 5 bases at V and 1 base at J, with 9 bases between. The V gene's germline CDR1 is DFQATT and CDR2 SNEGSKA (reference sequence). CDR3 region: CSAGGGSNQPQHF. The CDR3 DNA reads TGCAGTGCTGGTGGCGGGAGCAATCAGCCCCAGCATTTT.

This chain links TRBV12-3 or TRBV12-4 with TRBJ2-3, with no clear D. This CDR3 spans 11 amino acids. The V and J ends lost 8 bases and 3 bases respectively, with 6 bases between them. The CDR3 nucleotides are TGTGCCAGCGGCCCGACAGATACGCAGTATTTT. It encodes CASGPTDTQYF.

The V and J genes are TRBV7-2 and TRBJ1-6; no definite D call. V lost 3 bases, J lost 9 bases, and 15 bases lay in between. Germline V gene sequence: CDR1 SGHTA, CDR2 FQGNSA. The CDR3 extends over 15 amino acids. CDR3 in amino acids: CASSLIPKAGSPLHF. The CDR3 bases are TGTGCCAGCAGCTTGATACCGAAGGCGGGTTCACCCCTCCACTTT.

V is TRBV4-1 and J is TRBJ2-6; D gene uncertain. CDR3 length: 15 amino acids. V was clipped by 4 bases and J by 2 bases, with 9 bases between them. The germline V gene has CDR1 MGHRA and CDR2 YSYEKL. The CDR3: CASSLGEAGANVLTF. Written as DNA, the CDR3 is TGCGCCAGCAGCCTTGGTGAGGCTGGGGCCAACGTCCTGACTTTC.

This clone was counted only a few times. J is TRBJ1-6 and V is TRBV2, with D maybe TRBD1 (5 bases). Per germline, CDR1 SNHLY and CDR2 FYNNEI. Trimming stripped 8 bases from V and 3 bases from J, with 11 bases between. This CDR3 is built from 14 residues. CDR3 bases: TGTGCCAGCCAGGGAAATGGCTATAATTCACCCCTCCACTTT. It specifies CASQGNGYNSPLHF.

V usage is TRBV30 and J usage is TRBJ2-1, with 7 bases that match TRBD1. CDR3 size: 15 residues. V shed 3 bases and J 2 bases; nucleotides not matched to a gene: 7. Germline-derived CDR1 and CDR2 are GTSNPN and SVGIG (reference sequence). Here the CDR3 DNA reads TGTGCCTGGAGCCCCATCACAGGGGCCTACAATGAGCAGTTCTTC. It encodes CAWSPITGAYNEQFF.

This sequence joins TRBV12-5 and TRBJ2-2; the match to TRBD1 covers 7 bases. This CDR3 is built from 15 residues. The V segment lost 6 bases and the J segment 6 bases; nucleotides outside the gene matches: 10. CDR1 and CDR2 from the germline V gene are LGHNT and FRNRAP. Written as DNA, the CDR3 is TGTGCTAGTGGAGAAGGGGGCCTGAGGGCCGGGGAGCTGTTTTTT. Amino acid sequence: CASGEGGLRAGELFF.

This sequence joins TRBV12-5 and TRBJ1-5; TRBD1 matches at 7 bases. V dropped 6 bases and J dropped 0; count of bases not matched to a gene: 14. Germline V gene lookup returns CDR1 LGHNT and CDR2 FRNRAP. This CDR3 has 18 residues. CDR3 region: CASGSGGRGGYSNQPQHF. The CDR3 nucleotides are TGTGCTAGTGGCTCAGGGGGACGGGGGGGATATAGCAATCAGCCCCAGCATTTT.